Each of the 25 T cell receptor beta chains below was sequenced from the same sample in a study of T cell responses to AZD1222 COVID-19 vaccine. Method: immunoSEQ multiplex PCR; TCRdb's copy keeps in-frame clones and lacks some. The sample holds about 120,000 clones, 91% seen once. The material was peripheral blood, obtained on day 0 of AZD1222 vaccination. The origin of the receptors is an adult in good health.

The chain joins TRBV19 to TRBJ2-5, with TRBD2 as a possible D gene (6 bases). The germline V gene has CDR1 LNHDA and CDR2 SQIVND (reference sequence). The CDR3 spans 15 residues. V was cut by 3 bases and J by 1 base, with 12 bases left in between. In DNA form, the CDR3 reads TGTGCCAGTAGTATCCTGGGTAGCGGCCAAGAGACCCAGTACTTC. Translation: CASSILGSGQETQYF.

CDR3 sequence: CASSEGRRNTEAFF. The CDR3 DNA reads TGTGCCAGCAGTGAAGGGCGGAGAAACACTGAAGCTTTCTTT. The chain combines TRBV2 with TRBJ1-1; unclear D gene. The ends were cut back, 1 base at V and 2 bases at J, with 8 bases in the middle. CDR1 and CDR2 from the germline V gene are SNHLY and FYNNEI. CDR3 length equals 14 residues.

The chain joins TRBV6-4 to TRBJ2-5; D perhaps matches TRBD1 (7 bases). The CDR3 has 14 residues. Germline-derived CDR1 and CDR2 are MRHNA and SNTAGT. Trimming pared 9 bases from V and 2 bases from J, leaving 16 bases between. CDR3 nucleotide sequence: TGTGCCAGAGGGACAGATAGCGGACAAGAGACCCAGTACTTC. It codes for CARGTDSGQETQYF.

CDR3 residues: CASSLEMSDGYTF. CDR3 nucleotides: TGCGCCAGCAGCTTGGAGATGTCTGATGGCTACACCTTC. The chain employs TRBV5-1 and TRBJ1-2; D ambiguous. Germline V gene data show CDR1 as SGHRS and CDR2 as YFSETQ. Trimming removed 0 bases from V and 6 bases from J, with 9 bases in between. The CDR3 spans 13 residues.

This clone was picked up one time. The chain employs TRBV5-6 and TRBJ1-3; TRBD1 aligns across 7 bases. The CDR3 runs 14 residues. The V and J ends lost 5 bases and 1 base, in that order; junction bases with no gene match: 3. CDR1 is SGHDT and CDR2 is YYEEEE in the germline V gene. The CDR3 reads CASSMTGSGNTIYF. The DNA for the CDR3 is TGTGCCAGCAGTATGACAGGGTCTGGAAACACCATATATTTT.

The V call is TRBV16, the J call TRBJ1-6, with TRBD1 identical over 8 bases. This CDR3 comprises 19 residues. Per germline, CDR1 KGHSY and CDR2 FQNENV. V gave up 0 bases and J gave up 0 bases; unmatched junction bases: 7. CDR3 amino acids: CASSQSSGQGTSYNSPLHF. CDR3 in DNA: TGTGCCAGCAGCCAATCTAGCGGACAGGGAACCTCCTATAATTCACCCCTCCACTTT.

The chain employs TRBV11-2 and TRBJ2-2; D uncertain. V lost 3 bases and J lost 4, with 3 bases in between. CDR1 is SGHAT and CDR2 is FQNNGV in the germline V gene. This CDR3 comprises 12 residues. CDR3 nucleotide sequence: TGTGCCAGCAGCTTTATCACCGGGGAGCTGTTTTTT. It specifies CASSFITGELFF. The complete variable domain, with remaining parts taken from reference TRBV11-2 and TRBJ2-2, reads EAGVAQSPRYKIIEKRQSVAFWCNPISGHATLYWYQQILGQGPKLLIQFQNNGVVDDSQLPKDRFSAERLKGVDSTLKIQPAKLEDSAVYLCASSFITGELFFGEGSRLTVL.

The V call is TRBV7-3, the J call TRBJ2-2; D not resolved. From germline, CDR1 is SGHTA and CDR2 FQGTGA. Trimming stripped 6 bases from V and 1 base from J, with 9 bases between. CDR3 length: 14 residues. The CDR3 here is CASSSTRNTGELFF. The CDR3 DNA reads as TGTGCCAGCAGTTCAACACGGAACACCGGGGAGCTGTTTTTT.

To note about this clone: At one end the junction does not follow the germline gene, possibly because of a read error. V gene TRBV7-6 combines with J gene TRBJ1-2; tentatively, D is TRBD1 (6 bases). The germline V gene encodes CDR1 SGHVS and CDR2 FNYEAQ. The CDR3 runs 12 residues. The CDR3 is CASSWGHSDLSF. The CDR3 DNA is TGTGCCAGCAGCTGGGGACATTCGGACCTCTCCTTC.

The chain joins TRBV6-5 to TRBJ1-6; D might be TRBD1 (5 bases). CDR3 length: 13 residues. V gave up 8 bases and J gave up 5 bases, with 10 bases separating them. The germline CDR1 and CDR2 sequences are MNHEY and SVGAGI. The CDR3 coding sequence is TGTGCCAGCGGCCGGGGGGATAATTCACCCCTCCACTTT. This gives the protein CASGRGDNSPLHF.

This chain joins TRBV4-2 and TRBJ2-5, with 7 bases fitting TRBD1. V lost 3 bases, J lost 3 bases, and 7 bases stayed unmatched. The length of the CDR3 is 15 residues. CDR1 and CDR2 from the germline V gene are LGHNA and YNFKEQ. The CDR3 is CASSQDGQVEETQYF. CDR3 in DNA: TGTGCCAGCAGCCAGGACGGACAGGTTGAAGAGACCCAGTACTTC.

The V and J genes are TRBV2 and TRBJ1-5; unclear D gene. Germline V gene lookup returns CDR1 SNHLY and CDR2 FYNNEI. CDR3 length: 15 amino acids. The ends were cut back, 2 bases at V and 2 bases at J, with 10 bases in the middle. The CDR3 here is CASSEWRTGNQPQHF. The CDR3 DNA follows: TGTGCCAGCAGTGAATGGAGAACGGGCAATCAGCCCCAGCATTTT.

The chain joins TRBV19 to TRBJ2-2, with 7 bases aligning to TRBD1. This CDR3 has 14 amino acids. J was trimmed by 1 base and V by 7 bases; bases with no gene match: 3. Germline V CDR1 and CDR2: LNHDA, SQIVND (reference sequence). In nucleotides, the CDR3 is TGTGCCAGTACAAACAGGGGGAACACCGGGGAGCTGTTTTTT. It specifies CASTNRGNTGELFF.

The CDR3 DNA sequence: TGTGCCAGCAGTATCAAACGGGACACTAGTTCCCAAGAGACCCAGTACTTC. Its translation is CASSIKRDTSSQETQYF. The V call is TRBV5-4, the J call TRBJ2-5, with a possible D match to TRBD1 (6 bases). There are 17 residues in the CDR3. Per germline, CDR1 SGHNT and CDR2 YYREEE (reference sequence). Trimming shortened V by 5 bases and J by 1 base, and 21 bases separated the two germline ends.

The CDR3 region has the DNA TGTGCCCGCACGGGACAGGGAAACGGGGAGCTGTTTTTT. It yields the protein CARTGQGNGELFF. The chain uses TRBV21-1 and TRBJ2-2; TRBD1 is the table's D call and was not checked against the DNA. TRBV21-1 is a documented pseudogene. The CDR3 extends over 13 amino acids.

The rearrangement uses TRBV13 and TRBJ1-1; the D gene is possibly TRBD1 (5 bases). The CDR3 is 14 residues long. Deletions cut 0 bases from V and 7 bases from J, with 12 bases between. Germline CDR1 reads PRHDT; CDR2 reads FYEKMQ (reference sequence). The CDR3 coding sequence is TGTGCCAGCAGCTTAGGCAGGTGGGACGGTGAAGCTTTCTTT. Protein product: CASSLGRWDGEAFF.

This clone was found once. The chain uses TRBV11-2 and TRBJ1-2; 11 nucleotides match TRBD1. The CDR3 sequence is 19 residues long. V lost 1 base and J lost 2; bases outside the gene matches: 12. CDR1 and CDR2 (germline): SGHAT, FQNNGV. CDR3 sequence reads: CASSLVPTGTGGGNYGYTF. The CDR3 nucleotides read TGTGCCAGCAGCTTAGTACCCACCGGGACAGGGGGAGGGAACTATGGCTACACCTTC.

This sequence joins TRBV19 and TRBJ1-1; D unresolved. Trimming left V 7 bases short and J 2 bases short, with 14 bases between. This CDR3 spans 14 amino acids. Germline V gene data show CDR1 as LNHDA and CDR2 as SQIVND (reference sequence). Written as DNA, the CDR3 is TGTGCCAGTACCCAATGGCAGGTCAACACTGAAGCTTTCTTT. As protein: CASTQWQVNTEAFF.

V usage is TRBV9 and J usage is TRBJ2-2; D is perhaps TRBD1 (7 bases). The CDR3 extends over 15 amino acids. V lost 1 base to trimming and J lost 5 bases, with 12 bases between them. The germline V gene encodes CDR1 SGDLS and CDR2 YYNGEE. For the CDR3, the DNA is TGTGCCAGCAGCGTAAGGTCAGGGGGGACCGGGGAGCTGTTTTTT. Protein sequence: CASSVRSGGTGELFF.

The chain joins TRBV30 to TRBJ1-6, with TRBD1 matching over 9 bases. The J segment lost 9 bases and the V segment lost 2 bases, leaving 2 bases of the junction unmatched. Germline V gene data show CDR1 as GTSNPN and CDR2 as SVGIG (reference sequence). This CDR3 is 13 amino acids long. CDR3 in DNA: TGTGCCTGGAGTCGGGACAGGGCTTCACCCCTCCACTTT. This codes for CAWSRDRASPLHF.

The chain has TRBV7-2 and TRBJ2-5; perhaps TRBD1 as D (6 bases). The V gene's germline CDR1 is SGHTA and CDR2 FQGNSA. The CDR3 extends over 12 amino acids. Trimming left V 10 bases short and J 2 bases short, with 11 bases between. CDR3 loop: CAITQGQETQYF. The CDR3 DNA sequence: TGTGCCATTACACAGGGTCAAGAGACCCAGTACTTC.

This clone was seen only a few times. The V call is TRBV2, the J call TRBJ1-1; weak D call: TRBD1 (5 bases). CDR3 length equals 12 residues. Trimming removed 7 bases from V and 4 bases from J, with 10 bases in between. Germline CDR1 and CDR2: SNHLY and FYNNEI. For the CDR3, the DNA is TGTGCCAGCAAAGAGGGGAGCACTGAAGCTTTCTTT. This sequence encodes CASKEGSTEAFF.

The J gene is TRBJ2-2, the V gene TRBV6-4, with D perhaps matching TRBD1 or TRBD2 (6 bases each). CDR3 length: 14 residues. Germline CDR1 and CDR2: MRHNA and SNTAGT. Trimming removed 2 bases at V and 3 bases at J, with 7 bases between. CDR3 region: CASSDGGHTGELFF. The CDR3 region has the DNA TGTGCCAGCAGTGACGGGGGGCACACCGGGGAGCTGTTTTTT.

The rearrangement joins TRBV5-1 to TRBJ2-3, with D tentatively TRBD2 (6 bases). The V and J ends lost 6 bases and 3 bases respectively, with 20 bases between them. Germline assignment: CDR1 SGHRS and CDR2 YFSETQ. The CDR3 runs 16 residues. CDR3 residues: CASNPRGFAGTDTQYF. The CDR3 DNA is TGCGCCAGCAACCCGAGGGGCTTCGCGGGGACAGATACGCAGTATTTT. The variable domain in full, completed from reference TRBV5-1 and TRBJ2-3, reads KAGVTQTPRYLIKTRGQQVTLSCSPISGHRSVSWYQQTPGQGLQFLFEYFSETQRNKGNFPGRFSGRQFSNSRSEMNVSTLELGDSALYLCASNPRGFAGTDTQYFGPGTRLTVL.

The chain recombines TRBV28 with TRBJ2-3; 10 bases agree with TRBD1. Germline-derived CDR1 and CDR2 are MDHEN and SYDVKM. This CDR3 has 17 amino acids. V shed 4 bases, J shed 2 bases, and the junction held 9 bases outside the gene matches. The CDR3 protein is CASSSTGTGVLTDTQYF. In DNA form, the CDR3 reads TGTGCCAGCAGTTCGACCGGGACAGGGGTCCTCACAGATACGCAGTATTTT.